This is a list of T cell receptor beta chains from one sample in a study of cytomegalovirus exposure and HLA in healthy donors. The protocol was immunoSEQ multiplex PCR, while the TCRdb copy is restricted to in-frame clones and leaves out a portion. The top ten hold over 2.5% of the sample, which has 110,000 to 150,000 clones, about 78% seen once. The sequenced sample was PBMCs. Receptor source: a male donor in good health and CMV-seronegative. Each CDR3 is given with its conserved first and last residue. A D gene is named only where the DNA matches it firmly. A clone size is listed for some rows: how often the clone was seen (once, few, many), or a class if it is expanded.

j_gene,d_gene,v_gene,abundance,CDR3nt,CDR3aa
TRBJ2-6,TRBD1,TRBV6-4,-,TGTGCCAGCAGTCCCCGGACAGGTCCTAGCTCTGGGGCCAACGTCCTGACTTTC,CASSPRTGPSSGANVLTF
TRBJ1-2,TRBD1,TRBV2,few,TGTGCCAGCAGTCCCCGACAGGGGCCGTTCTATGGCTACACCTTC,CASSPRQGPFYGYTF
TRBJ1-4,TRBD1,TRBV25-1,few,TGTGCCAGCAGTAAGAGGACAGGGGGCGTCGGGACTAATGAAAAACTGTTTTTT,CASSKRTGGVGTNEKLFF
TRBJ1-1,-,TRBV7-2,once,TGTGCCAGCAGCCCGCAGGTGTATAACACTGAAGCTTTCTTT,CASSPQVYNTEAFF
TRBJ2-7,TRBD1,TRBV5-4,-,TGTGCCAGCAGCCCACGGGACAGGGGATCGTTCGAGCAGTACTTC,CASSPRDRGSFEQYF
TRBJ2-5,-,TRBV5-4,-,TGCGCCAGCAGCCAAGATTCGGGCAGGGTGGAGACCCAGTACTTC,CASSQDSGRVETQYF
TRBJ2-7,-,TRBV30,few,TGTGCCTGGAGTGTAACCCCGGACAGCTCCTACGAGCAGTACTTC,CAWSVTPDSSYEQYF
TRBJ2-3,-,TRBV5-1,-,TGCGCCAGCAAGTTACGACACACAGATACGCAGTATTTT,CASKLRHTDTQYF
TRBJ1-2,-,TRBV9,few,TGTGCCAGCAGCCCCGAATTCCGGGGCTACACCTTC,CASSPEFRGYTF
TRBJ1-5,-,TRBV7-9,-,TGTGCCAGCAGCTTAACTAATAGCAATCAGCCCCAGCATTTT,CASSLTNSNQPQHF
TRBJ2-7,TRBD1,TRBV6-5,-,TGTGCCAGCAGCCGCCTAGGACAGGGGGCCTACGAGCAGTACTTC,CASSRLGQGAYEQYF
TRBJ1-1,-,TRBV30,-,TGTGCCTGGAGTCTCCGGGGATGGGACACTGAAGCTTTCTTT,CAWSLRGWDTEAFF
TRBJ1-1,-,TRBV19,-,TGTGCCAGTAGATCCGGTTTTGATGTTGGGGGCCGGAACACTGAAGCTTTCTTT,CASRSGFDVGGRNTEAFF
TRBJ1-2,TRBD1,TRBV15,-,TGTGCCACCAGCCCCGACCGGACAGGAGGCTACACCTTC,CATSPDRTGGYTF
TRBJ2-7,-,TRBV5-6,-,TGTGCCAGCAGCTCGGCAGGGTACGAGCAGTACTTC,CASSSAGYEQYF
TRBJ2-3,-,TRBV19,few,TGTGCCAGTAAACGTGGCGGGGTCGTAGATACGCAGTATTTT,CASKRGGVVDTQYF
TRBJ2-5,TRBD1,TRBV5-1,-,TGCGCCAGCAGCACCGGGACAGGGTATCGAGAGACCCAGTACTTC,CASSTGTGYRETQYF
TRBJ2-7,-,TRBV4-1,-,TGCGCCAGCAGCCAAGAAGGTCAGGTCGACGAGCAGTACTTC,CASSQEGQVDEQYF
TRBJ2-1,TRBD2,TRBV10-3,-,TGTGCCATCTCCGACCGGGGGACTATCTCCTACAATGAGCAGTTCTTC,CAISDRGTISYNEQFF
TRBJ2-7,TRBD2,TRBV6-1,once,TGTGCCAGCAGTGAAGGGGGACTAGCGGGTTCCTACGAGCAGTACTTC,CASSEGGLAGSYEQYF
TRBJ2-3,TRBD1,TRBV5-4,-,TGTGCCAGCAGCTCAGGACAGGGGGGCACAGATACGCAGTATTTT,CASSSGQGGTDTQYF
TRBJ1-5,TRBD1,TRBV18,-,TGTGCCAGCTCACCAATCAGGACAGGGTACGATCAGCCCCAGCATTTT,CASSPIRTGYDQPQHF
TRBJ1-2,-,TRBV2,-,TGTGCCAGCAGTCCGGACAGTCAAAGCTATGGCTACACCTTC,CASSPDSQSYGYTF
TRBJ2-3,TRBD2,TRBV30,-,TGTGCCTGGAGCTTACTAGCGAACACAGATACGCAGTATTTT,CAWSLLANTDTQYF
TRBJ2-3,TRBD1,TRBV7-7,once,TGTGCTAGCAGCGGAGGACAGGGGCCCACAGATACGCAGTATTTT,CASSGGQGPTDTQYF
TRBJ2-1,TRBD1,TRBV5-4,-,TGTGCCAGCAGCTCGGACAGGGGCTCCTACAATGAGCAGTTCTTC,CASSSDRGSYNEQFF
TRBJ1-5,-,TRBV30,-,TGTGCCTGGAGTGTAAGATCCGGTCAGCCCCAGCATTTT,CAWSVRSGQPQHF
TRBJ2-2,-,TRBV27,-,TGTGCCAGCGGGAGCCTATACCCTTCGGGTGCAAGGGAGCTGTTTTTT,CASGSLYPSGARELFF
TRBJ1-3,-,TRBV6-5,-,TGTGCCAGCCAGGCCTTACTCTCTGGAAACACCATATATTTT,CASQALLSGNTIYF